This entry concerns a single T cell receptor (beta chain). Its target is unknown. The CDR3 has 13 residues. CDR1 SGHRS and CDR2 YFSETQ come from the germline V gene. V was cut by 1 base and J by 5 bases, with 10 bases left in between. The sample is drawn from a study of shared clonotypes between healthy human individuals. Whole-study context: Plates per donor: three CD4 naive, three CD4 memory, two CD8 naive, one CD8 memory. Study outcomes and limitations: Only blood underwent sampling, and tissue repertoires likely differ. A handful of donors showed sharing of approximately 5% of naive CD4 clonotypes.

TCRdb's copy holds only in-frame clones and misses some; the assay was immunoSEQ multiplex PCR. The table includes about 1 million clones, 60% to 80% detected once. Donors were Caucasian adults residing in Nashville, Tennessee, USA. This TCR derives from a young man in good health. This chain links TRBV5-1 with TRBJ2-7, with D perhaps TRBD1 (6 bases). The source material was memory CD4+ T cells sorted from blood. Subset of the sample: CD45RA-negative fraction. CDR3 region: CASSLLQGHEQYF. The CDR3 DNA reads TGCGCCAGCAGCTTGCTACAGGGCCACGAGCAGTACTTC. Looking up the rest from reference TRBV5-1 and TRBJ2-7 gives the full variable domain: KAGVTQTPRYLIKTRGQQVTLSCSPISGHRSVSWYQQTPGQGLQFLFEYFSETQRNKGNFPGRFSGRQFSNSRSEMNVSTLELGDSALYLCASSLLQGHEQYFGPGTRLTVT.